The present T cell receptor (beta chain) was sequenced within a study of blood T cell repertoires in COVID-19. Sequenced by immunoSEQ multiplex PCR; TCRdb stores in-frame clones only, minus some. The sample holds more than 85,000 clones, more than 65% seen once. Trimming cost V 9 bases and J 3 bases; bases outside gene matches: 7. CDR3 length: 14 residues. Germline V gene sequence: CDR1 MNHEY, CDR2 SVGAGI. This clone appeared a single time. The rearrangement uses TRBV6-5 and TRBJ1-4, with 7 nucleotides matching TRBD1. The origin of this receptor is a man aged 60 to 75 with acute or convalescent COVID-19. The sample taken for sequencing was peripheral blood. The chain's CDR3 is CASTETGANEKLFF. Here the CDR3 DNA reads TGTGCCAGTACCGAAACAGGGGCTAATGAAAAACTGTTTTTT.